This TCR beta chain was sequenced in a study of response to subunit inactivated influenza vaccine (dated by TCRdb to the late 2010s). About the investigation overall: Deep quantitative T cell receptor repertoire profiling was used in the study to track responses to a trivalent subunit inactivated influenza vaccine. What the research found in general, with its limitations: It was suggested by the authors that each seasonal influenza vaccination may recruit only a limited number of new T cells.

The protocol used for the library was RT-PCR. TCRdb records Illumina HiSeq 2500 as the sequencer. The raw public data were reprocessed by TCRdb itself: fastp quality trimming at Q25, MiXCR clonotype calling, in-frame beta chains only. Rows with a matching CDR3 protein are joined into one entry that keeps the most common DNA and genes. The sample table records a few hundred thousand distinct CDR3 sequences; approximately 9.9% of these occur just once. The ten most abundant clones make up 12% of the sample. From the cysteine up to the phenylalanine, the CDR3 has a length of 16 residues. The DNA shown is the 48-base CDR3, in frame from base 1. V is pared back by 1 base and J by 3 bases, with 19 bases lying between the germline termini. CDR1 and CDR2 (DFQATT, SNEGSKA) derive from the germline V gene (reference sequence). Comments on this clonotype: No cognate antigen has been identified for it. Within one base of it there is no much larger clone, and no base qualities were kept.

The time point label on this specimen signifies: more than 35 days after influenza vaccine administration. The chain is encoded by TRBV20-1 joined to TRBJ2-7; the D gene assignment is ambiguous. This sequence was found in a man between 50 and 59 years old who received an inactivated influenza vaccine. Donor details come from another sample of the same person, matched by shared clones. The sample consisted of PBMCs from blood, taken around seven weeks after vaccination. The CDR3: CSARGQERIGFYEQYF. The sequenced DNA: TGCAGTGCTAGAGGGCAGGAGAGGATTGGATTCTACGAGCAGTACTTC.